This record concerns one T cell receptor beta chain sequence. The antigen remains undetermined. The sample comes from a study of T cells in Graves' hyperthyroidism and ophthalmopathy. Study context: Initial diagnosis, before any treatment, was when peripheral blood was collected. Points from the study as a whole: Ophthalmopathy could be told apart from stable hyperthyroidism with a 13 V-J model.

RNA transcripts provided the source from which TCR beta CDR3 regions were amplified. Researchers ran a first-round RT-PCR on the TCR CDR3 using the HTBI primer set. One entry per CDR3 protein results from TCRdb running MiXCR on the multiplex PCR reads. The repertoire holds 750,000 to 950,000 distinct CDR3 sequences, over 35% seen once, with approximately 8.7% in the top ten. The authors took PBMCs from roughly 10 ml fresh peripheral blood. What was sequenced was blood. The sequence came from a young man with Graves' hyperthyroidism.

The CDR3: CSVGQGGNYEQYF. For the CDR3, the DNA is TGCAGCGTTGGACAGGGAGGGAACTACGAGCAGTACTTC. This rearrangement joins TRBV29-1 to TRBJ2-7; D may be TRBD1 or TRBD2 (7 bases each). This CDR3 contains 13 residues. Germline V CDR1 and CDR2: SQVTM, ANQGSEA. V lost 4 bases to trimming and J lost 3 bases, with 13 bases between them.